This T cell receptor (beta chain) derives from a study of graft-versus-host responses after intestinal transplantation. Study outcomes and limitations: Some patients had graft-donor T cell macrochimerism, and their allografts showed high graft-versus-host to host-versus-graft clonal ratios. Ileal or blood samples showed some GvH clones first, and such clones were also found in recipient marrow.

Assay: immunoSEQ multiplex PCR; the TCRdb copy retains only in-frame clones and omits some. The table lists fewer than 150,000 clones, around 90% of them singletons, with over 0.15% in the top ten. With respect to this clone: The antigen is not known.

This sequence was found in a human donor who received an intestinal transplant. Here the sequenced sample was unstimulated CD4+ T cells sorted from spleen or lymph node cells, taken before intestinal transplant.

CDR3 sequence reads: CASSLAPGQDDLSYEQYF. The CDR3 coding sequence is TGCGCCAGCAGCTTGGCGCCGGGACAGGACGATTTATCCTACGAGCAGTACTTC. The V and J genes are TRBV5-1 and TRBJ2-7, with TRBD1 matching over 8 bases. The junction had 12 bases not matched to a gene; V was cut back by 0 bases and J by 1 base. The V gene's germline CDR1 is SGHRS and CDR2 YFSETQ. The CDR3 is 18 residues long.